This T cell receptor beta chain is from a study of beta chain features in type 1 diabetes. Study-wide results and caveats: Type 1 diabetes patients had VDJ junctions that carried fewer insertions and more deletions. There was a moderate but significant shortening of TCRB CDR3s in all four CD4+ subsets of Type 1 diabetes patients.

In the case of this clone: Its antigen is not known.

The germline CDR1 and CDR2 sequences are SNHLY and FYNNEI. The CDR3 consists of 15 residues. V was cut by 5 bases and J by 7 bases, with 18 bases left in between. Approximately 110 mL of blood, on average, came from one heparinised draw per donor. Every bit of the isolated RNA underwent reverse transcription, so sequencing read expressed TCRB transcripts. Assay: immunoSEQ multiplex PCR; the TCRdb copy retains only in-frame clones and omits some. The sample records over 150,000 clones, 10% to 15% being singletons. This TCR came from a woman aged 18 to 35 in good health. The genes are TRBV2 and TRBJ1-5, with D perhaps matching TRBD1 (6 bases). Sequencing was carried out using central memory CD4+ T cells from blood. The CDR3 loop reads CASSQQQGAGQPQHF. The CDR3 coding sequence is TGTGCCAGCAGTCAGCAACAGGGCGCTGGGCAGCCCCAGCATTTT.